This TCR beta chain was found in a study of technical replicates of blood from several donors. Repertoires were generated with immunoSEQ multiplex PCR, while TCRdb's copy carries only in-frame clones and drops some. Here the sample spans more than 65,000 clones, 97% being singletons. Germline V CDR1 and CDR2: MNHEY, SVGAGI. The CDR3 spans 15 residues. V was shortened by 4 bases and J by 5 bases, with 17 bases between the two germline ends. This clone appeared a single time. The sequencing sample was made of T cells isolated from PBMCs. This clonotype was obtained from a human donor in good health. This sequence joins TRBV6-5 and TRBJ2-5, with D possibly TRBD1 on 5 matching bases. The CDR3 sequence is CASSSNQGLGETQYF. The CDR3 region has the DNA TGTGCCAGCAGTTCGAACCAGGGTCTCGGGGAGACCCAGTACTTC.